Presented here are 27 T cell receptor beta chains from one specimen sequenced in a study of T cell responses to AZD1222 COVID-19 vaccine. The repertoire was sequenced with immunoSEQ multiplex PCR; TCRdb's copy has only in-frame clones and lacks some. Of about 120,000 clones in the sample, 90% were seen once. The specimen comprised peripheral blood, sampled 28 days after the second dose of the MenACWY control vaccine. The source is an adult who received the MenACWY meningococcal vaccine as a control.

The chain recombines TRBV7-9 with TRBJ2-5, with D perhaps matching TRBD2 (6 bases). The germline V gene encodes CDR1 SEHNR and CDR2 FQNEAQ (reference sequence). This CDR3 has 14 amino acids. Trimming stripped 2 bases from V and 2 bases from J, with 9 bases between. This CDR3 reads CASSLWGVQETQYF. CDR3 nucleotide sequence: TGTGCCAGCAGCTTATGGGGGGTTCAAGAGACCCAGTACTTC.

J is TRBJ2-5 and V is TRBV27; D remains unclear. From germline, CDR1 is MNHEY and CDR2 SMNVEV (reference sequence). V lost 6 bases and J 5 bases, leaving 13 bases between the germline ends. The CDR3 covers 13 residues. CDR3 region: CASSSLGQETQYF. In DNA, the CDR3 is TGTGCCAGCAGCAGCTTGGGTCAGGAGACCCAGTACTTC.

This chain joins TRBV28 and TRBJ2-7; TRBD2 is a possible D gene (5 bases). The CDR3 runs 16 residues. V gave up 8 bases and J gave up 1 base, with 21 bases separating them. Germline lookup yields CDR1 MDHEN and CDR2 SYDVKM. The CDR3, as DNA: TGTGCCAGCCGACTCATCCCGGCCAGGACTTCCTACGAGCAGTACGTC. This sequence encodes CASRLIPARTSYEQYV.

The chain joins TRBV28 to TRBJ2-1; the D gene is possibly TRBD2 (6 bases). The CDR3 has 17 amino acids. Germline loops: CDR1 MDHEN, CDR2 SYDVKM. Trimming left V 6 bases short and J 7 bases short, with 25 bases between. CDR3 loop: CASSLPGTGERENEQFF. Here the CDR3 DNA reads TGTGCCAGCAGCCTTCCCGGTACGGGGGAGAGGGAGAATGAGCAGTTCTTC.

DNA of the CDR3: TGTGCCAGCAGCTACAGACAGGTGGAAGATACGCAGTATTTT. Amino acids: CASSYRQVEDTQYF. The chain has TRBV11-2 and TRBJ2-3, with D maybe TRBD1 (6 bases). The CDR3 is 14 residues long. Germline CDR1 SGHAT, CDR2 FQNNGV. Trimming left V 4 bases short and J 5 bases short, with 13 bases between.

J is TRBJ1-6 and V is TRBV11-2, with 9 bases that match TRBD1. Germline V CDR1 and CDR2: SGHAT, FQNNGV. The CDR3 runs 17 residues. V gave up 4 bases and J gave up 6 bases; unmatched junction bases: 10. The CDR3 region is CASSSTHRGLGNSPLHF. The CDR3 DNA reads as TGTGCCAGCAGCTCTACACACAGGGGGCTAGGTAATTCACCCCTCCACTTT.

V usage is TRBV7-2 and J usage is TRBJ1-2; perhaps TRBD1 as D (6 bases). Germline CDR1 reads SGHTA; CDR2 reads FQGNSA. The V and J ends lost 1 base and 4 bases respectively, with 19 bases between them. The CDR3 runs 17 residues. Here the CDR3 reads CASSLGPSGRGGYGYTF. CDR3 sequence (DNA): TGTGCCAGCAGCTTAGGTCCCAGCGGCAGGGGAGGCTATGGCTACACCTTC.

The chain joins TRBV6-1 to TRBJ1-6; no firm D call. Germline V CDR1 and CDR2: MNHNS, SASEGT. The CDR3 has 13 residues. Trimming stripped 1 base from V and 8 bases from J, with 6 bases between. The CDR3 sequence: CASSEDSHSPLHF. Written as DNA, the CDR3 is TGTGCCAGCAGTGAAGACTCACATTCACCCCTCCACTTT.

V and J are TRBV19 and TRBJ2-7; D remains unclear. Between the trimmed V and J ends, which lost 3 bases and 5 bases, there was a span of 14 bases. Per germline, CDR1 LNHDA and CDR2 SQIVND (reference sequence). The CDR3 has 14 residues. DNA for the CDR3: TGTGCCAGTAGTATGACCAGTGATCCTAACGAGCAGTACTTC. It specifies CASSMTSDPNEQYF.

V gene TRBV6-5 combines with J gene TRBJ2-6, with TRBD2 as a possible D gene (5 bases). This CDR3 is built from 16 residues. Germline CDR1 is MNHEY and CDR2 is SVGAGI. Deletions cut 2 bases from V and 0 bases from J, with 8 bases between. CDR3 DNA sequence: TGTGCCAGCAGTTACCTGGGGAGCTCTGGGGCCAACGTCCTGACTTTC. Protein: CASSYLGSSGANVLTF.

The chain links TRBV7-9 to TRBJ1-3; tentative D call: TRBD1 (6 bases). This CDR3 comprises 15 residues. The V end was cut by 4 bases, the J end by 0 bases, with 10 bases between. Germline CDR1 reads SEHNR; CDR2 reads FQNEAQ (reference sequence). The CDR3 coding sequence is TGTGCCAGCAGCTCGGACAGAGCCTCTGGAAACACCATATATTTT. Protein product: CASSSDRASGNTIYF.

This chain uses TRBV5-1 with TRBJ1-2, with 7 bases that match TRBD1. Germline loops: CDR1 SGHRS, CDR2 YFSETQ. The CDR3 runs to 13 residues. Trimming cost V 4 bases and J 7 bases; bases outside gene matches: 7. The CDR3 is CASSIQTGSGYTF. CDR3 DNA sequence: TGCGCCAGCAGCATACAGACAGGGTCTGGCTACACCTTC.

The sample holds one count of this clone. The chain employs TRBV11-2 and TRBJ2-1; tentative D call: TRBD2 (6 bases). This CDR3 contains 16 residues. Germline CDR1 and CDR2: SGHAT and FQNNGV. Trimming took off 1 base at V and 8 bases at J, with 18 bases between the two ends. Here the CDR3 DNA reads TGTGCCAGCAGCTTAGCCGTGACTAGACCCCCGGATGAGCAGTTCTTC. It is translated as CASSLAVTRPPDEQFF.

The rearrangement links TRBV28 to TRBJ1-2; 7 bases are a match to TRBD1. This CDR3 is 14 amino acids long. CDR1 is MDHEN and CDR2 is SYDVKM in the germline V gene. The ends lost 0 bases at V and 6 bases at J; junction bases unmatched: 4. Here the CDR3 DNA reads TGTGCCAGCAGTTTATGGTCCACAGGGGATGGCTACACCTTC. Encoded protein: CASSLWSTGDGYTF.

The gene calls are TRBV4-1 and TRBJ1-6; D is uncertain. The V end was cut by 1 base, the J end by 0 bases, with 10 bases between. The CDR3 sequence is 17 residues long. Germline CDR1 MGHRA, CDR2 YSYEKL. The CDR3 is CASSQGGTGSYNSPLHF. As DNA, the CDR3 is TGCGCCAGCAGCCAAGGGGGAACTGGCTCCTATAATTCACCCCTCCACTTT.

The J gene is TRBJ2-3, the V gene TRBV9, with TRBD2 identical over 12 bases. Germline assignment: CDR1 SGDLS and CDR2 YYNGEE. The CDR3 runs 17 residues. The V and J ends lost 0 bases and 2 bases, in that order; junction bases with no gene match: 4. CDR3 coding DNA: TGTGCCAGCAGCGTAGCTACTAGCGGGGGGCTCACAGATACGCAGTATTTT. Residues: CASSVATSGGLTDTQYF.

This clone was picked up a small number of times. The chain joins TRBV5-1 to TRBJ2-3; perhaps TRBD2 as D (5 bases). Deletions cut 4 bases from V and 3 bases from J, with 6 bases between. Germline V gene sequence: CDR1 SGHRS, CDR2 YFSETQ. This CDR3 contains 12 residues. CDR3 in amino acids: CASSTGTDTQYF. Here the CDR3 DNA reads TGCGCCAGCAGCACGGGGACAGATACGCAGTATTTT.

The rearrangement joins TRBV27 to TRBJ2-7; 7 bases agree with TRBD1. This CDR3 spans 14 amino acids. V shed 6 bases and J 2 bases; nucleotides not matched to a gene: 7. Germline CDR1 and CDR2: MNHEY and SMNVEV (reference sequence). The CDR3 loop reads CASRLGQETYEQYF. The CDR3 coding sequence is TGTGCCAGCAGGCTCGGACAGGAGACCTACGAGCAGTACTTC.

This clone was seen only a few times. This chain links TRBV6-4 with TRBJ2-1; possibly TRBD1 for D (6 bases). This CDR3 comprises 15 residues. Trimming removed 3 bases from V and 4 bases from J, with 13 bases in between. Germline V lookup: CDR1 MRHNA, CDR2 SNTAGT. The CDR3 protein is CASSEGRGEYNEQFF. CDR3 sequence (DNA): TGTGCCAGCAGTGAGGGCAGGGGAGAATACAATGAGCAGTTCTTC.

Written as DNA, the CDR3 is TGTGCCAGCTCACCCCGGACAGGGGTGGCCGGGGAGCTGTTTTTT. Its protein product is CASSPRTGVAGELFF. The rearrangement joins TRBV18 to TRBJ2-2, with TRBD1 matching 9 bases. J gave up 6 bases and V 3 bases, and 5 bases lay outside the gene matches. CDR1 KGHSH and CDR2 LQKENI come from the germline V gene. This CDR3 comprises 15 residues.

V usage is TRBV4-1 and J usage is TRBJ1-2; 9 bases are a match to TRBD1. Germline-derived CDR1 and CDR2 are MGHRA and YSYEKL. The V gene end was trimmed by 2 bases and the J gene end by 7 bases; junction bases not matched to a gene: 5. CDR3 length: 14 amino acids. This chain's CDR3 is CASSQWDRATGYTF. The CDR3 DNA reads TGCGCCAGCAGCCAATGGGACAGGGCAACTGGCTACACCTTC.

This clone was recorded a few times. This sequence joins TRBV6-4 and TRBJ2-3, with 12 positions matching TRBD2. Per germline, CDR1 MRHNA and CDR2 SNTAGT. The J segment lost 5 bases and the V segment lost 0 bases, leaving 0 bases of the junction unmatched. This CDR3 region has 15 residues. CDR3 loop: CASSDSTSGGDTQYF. As DNA, the CDR3 is TGTGCCAGCAGTGACTCGACTAGCGGGGGAGATACGCAGTATTTT.

The rearrangement links TRBV3-1 (or the pseudogene TRBV3-2) to TRBJ1-1; D is possibly TRBD1 (6 bases). Trimming pared 4 bases from V and 2 bases from J, leaving 14 bases between. Germline V gives CDR1 LGHDT, CDR2 YNNKEL (reference sequence). This CDR3 contains 15 residues. The CDR3 DNA reads TGTGCCAGCAGCCGCCAATCGGGACAAAACACTGAAGCTTTCTTT. It yields the protein CASSRQSGQNTEAFF.

The chain carries TRBV27 and TRBJ2-2; 10 bases match TRBD2. The CDR3 totals 16 residues. The V gene's germline CDR1 is MNHEY and CDR2 SMNVEV (reference sequence). The ends lost 8 bases at V and 5 bases at J; junction bases unmatched: 11. CDR3 residues: CASGSLAGVGTGELFF. The CDR3 DNA reads as TGTGCCAGCGGAAGCCTAGCGGGAGTTGGGACCGGGGAGCTGTTTTTT.

The V call is TRBV19, the J call TRBJ1-1; D remains ambiguous. The CDR3 is 12 amino acids. Per germline, CDR1 LNHDA and CDR2 SQIVND (reference sequence). V gave up 5 bases and J gave up 2 bases, with 6 bases separating them. The CDR3 spells CASSVGNTEAFF. The CDR3 DNA reads TGTGCCAGTAGTGTCGGTAACACTGAAGCTTTCTTT.

The V call is TRBV24-1, the J call TRBJ2-3; possibly TRBD1 for D (5 bases). Germline V gives CDR1 KGHDR, CDR2 SFDVKD. The CDR3 covers 15 residues. V gave up 6 bases and J gave up 1 base, with 13 bases separating them. The CDR3 region is CATSSLDSRTDTQYF. The CDR3 DNA reads TGTGCCACCAGTTCCCTTGACAGTCGCACAGATACGCAGTATTTT.

The chain carries TRBV2 and TRBJ1-2, with no clear D. The CDR3 is 14 amino acids. Germline V lookup: CDR1 SNHLY, CDR2 FYNNEI. V gave up 4 bases and J gave up 4 bases, with 13 bases separating them. CDR3 sequence reads: CASSVGQDFYGYTF. The CDR3 coding sequence is TGTGCCAGCAGTGTCGGTCAGGACTTCTATGGCTACACCTTC.